This T cell receptor beta chain was recorded in a study of blood T cell repertoires in COVID-19. Study as a whole: Collection of acute and convalescent COVID-19 samples took place in the United States, Italy and Spain. T cells, B-cell-depleted T cells, or PBMCs supplied cDNA or gDNA.

Per the authors' pipeline: By means of reference gene primer amplification, nucleated cell counts were estimated. The table came from immunoSEQ multiplex PCR; TCRdb's copy has only in-frame clones and leaves some out. V and J calls and clone size come straight from that table; D and trimming were deduced from the DNA. The table shows about 71,000 clones, with 86% occurring only once. Sequences were obtained from peripheral blood. The TCR originated in a man aged 25 to 40 with acute or convalescent COVID-19.

The CDR3 DNA reads TGTGCCAGCAGTCTCCAGGGAGGGGAGACCCAGTACTTC. Its translation is CASSLQGGETQYF. This chain uses TRBV6-2 or TRBV6-3 with TRBJ2-5; 7 bases fit TRBD2. V shed 5 bases and J 5 bases; nucleotides not matched to a gene: 5. There are 13 residues in the CDR3. The germline CDR1 and CDR2 sequences are MNHEY and SVGEGT.